The present T cell receptor (beta chain) was sequenced within a study of regulatory T cells in long-lasting Graves disease. Points from the study as a whole: Relative to newly diagnosed Graves' patients, persistent ones had lower TCR diversity. Thyroid tissue was not studied; only peripheral blood was. Newly diagnosed disease favored TRBV20-1 and TRBJ2-1 over persistent disease.

Building the TCR beta libraries relied on iRepertoire HTBI primers, and CDR3 regions underwent Arm-PCR. From the multiplex PCR reads, TCRdb called clonotypes with MiXCR, one entry per CDR3 protein. The sample has approximately 300,000 distinct CDR3 sequences, about 20% seen once. CDR1 is MNHEY and CDR2 is SVGEGT in the germline V gene. The CDR3 spans 14 residues. Documented time point: newly diagnosed GD, antithyroid drugs for less than 3 months. RNA extracted from PBMCs served as the sequencing template. Note on this clonotype: Its antigen is unknown. A much larger clone is a single base away; this may be a read error.

This specimen consisted of peripheral blood mononuclear cells (PBMCs), obtained at new diagnosis, from a patient treated with antithyroid drugs. The TCR originated in a female donor with Graves disease. The chain has TRBV6-2 or TRBV6-3 and TRBJ2-5, with TRBD2 identical over 9 bases. The CDR3 DNA reads as TGTACCAGCAGTTACACTAGCGGGCAGGTGACCCAGTACTTC. Encoded protein: CTSSYTSGQVTQYF.